The sequence of this T cell receptor (beta chain) was determined in a study of OX40 agonist ivuxolimab in advanced cancers. General study points: At doses 0.1 to 3.0 mg/kg, CD4+ and CD8+ clones expanded. Antigen specificity was not determined for the expanded peripheral T cells. Researchers report that CD8+ T cells had, on average, more expanded clones than CD4+.

The V segment lost 2 bases and the J segment 2 bases; nucleotides outside the gene matches: 4. The CDR3 sequence is 15 residues long. Germline loops: CDR1 MDHEN, CDR2 SYDVKM. Assay: immunoSEQ multiplex PCR; the TCRdb copy retains only in-frame clones and omits some. Among 25,000 to 35,000 clones listed, almost 85% were seen once. With regard to this clone: Its antigen is not known.

The J gene is TRBJ2-3, the V gene TRBV28; 7 bases agree with TRBD2. The sample consisted of CD4+ or CD8+ T cells sorted from blood, taken in a trial of the OX40 agonist ivuxolimab. This TCR was recovered from an adult with an advanced solid tumor such as melanoma, head and neck, liver or kidney cancer. This CDR3 is CASSLRRGFTDTQYF. DNA for the CDR3: TGTGCCAGCAGTTTAAGGCGGGGGTTCACAGATACGCAGTATTTT.